A selection of T cell receptor beta chains follows, all from one sample in a study of T cell responses to AZD1222 COVID-19 vaccine. The table came from immunoSEQ multiplex PCR; TCRdb's copy has only in-frame clones and leaves some out. The table has nearly 110,000 clones, 87% seen once; the top ten hold approximately 4.8%. The specimen comprised peripheral blood, sampled 28 days after the second AZD1222 dose. Receptors were obtained from an adult who received the AZD1222 COVID-19 vaccine. Both conserved end residues are trimmed from each CDR3. Each record gives: V gene, CDR3 length, CDR3 protein.

TRBV4-1,11,ASSQEGTNTIY
TRBV6-2/TRBV6-3,13,ASSWGQGANYGYT
TRBV7-9,13,ASSFGQGKGETQY
TRBV28,13,ASSRQVTGGDEQY
TRBV6-5,11,ASRLQMNTEAF
TRBV28,13,ASSLPEGQGNGYT
TRBV5-8,13,ASSPLSGESDTQY
TRBV4-2,14,ASSHEPGQGSEKLF
TRBV7-2,13,ASSFAGLLSYEQY
TRBV5-5,11,ASSFPGQGAQY
TRBV10-3,10,AIGDRGDEQY
TRBV5-1,14,ASSLAGGQKNNEQF
TRBV6-2/TRBV6-3,10,ASSLSAGELF
TRBV3-1/TRBV3-2,14,ASSPPGTGVTGELF
TRBV14,10,ASSMTVYEQY
TRBV3-1/TRBV3-2,12,ASSRMDTNTEAF
TRBV11-3,13,ASSLGGTGGLEQF
TRBV7-9,12,ASSLQGAGQPQH
TRBV19,11,ASSQGPGNTIY
TRBV6-5,11,ASTPSTGTEAF
TRBV7-9,12,ASRQGHLGDTQY
TRBV7-2,13,ASSLAGQGANGYT
TRBV7-8,11,ASSSDMNTEAF
TRBV13,12,ASGDRDQTGELF
TRBV30,11,AWSESWNQPQH
TRBV28,12,ASSSGQGSNGYT
TRBV20-1,9,SASSLGTQY
TRBV14,12,ASSPSFGDNEQF
TRBV4-3,9,ASSQAGLAF
TRBV5-6,12,ASSQTGGFTEAF
TRBV19,11,ASSIGGGSEQY